This T cell receptor (beta chain) was recovered during a study of blood T cell repertoires in COVID-19. For the study at large: In each case, the material was cDNA or gDNA derived from T cells, B-cell-depleted T cells, or PBMCs.

V gave up 4 bases and J gave up 9 bases; unmatched junction bases: 13. CDR1 is SGHTA and CDR2 is FQGNSA in the germline V gene. There are 16 residues in the CDR3. As processed by the authors: From reference gene primer amplification, estimates of nucleated cell counts were derived. TCRdb's copy holds only in-frame clones and misses some; the assay was immunoSEQ multiplex PCR. V, J and clone size are those of that table, while D and trimming were read from the DNA. This sample has about 200,000 clones, with more than 70% found just once. Specimen: peripheral blood. V usage is TRBV7-2 and J usage is TRBJ2-3; 10 nucleotides match TRBD1. The clonotype was recovered from a young man with active or convalescent COVID-19. Here the CDR3 reads CASSSQSGTGEVTQYF. CDR3 DNA: TGTGCCAGCAGCTCCCAATCCGGGACAGGGGAAGTCACGCAGTATTTT.